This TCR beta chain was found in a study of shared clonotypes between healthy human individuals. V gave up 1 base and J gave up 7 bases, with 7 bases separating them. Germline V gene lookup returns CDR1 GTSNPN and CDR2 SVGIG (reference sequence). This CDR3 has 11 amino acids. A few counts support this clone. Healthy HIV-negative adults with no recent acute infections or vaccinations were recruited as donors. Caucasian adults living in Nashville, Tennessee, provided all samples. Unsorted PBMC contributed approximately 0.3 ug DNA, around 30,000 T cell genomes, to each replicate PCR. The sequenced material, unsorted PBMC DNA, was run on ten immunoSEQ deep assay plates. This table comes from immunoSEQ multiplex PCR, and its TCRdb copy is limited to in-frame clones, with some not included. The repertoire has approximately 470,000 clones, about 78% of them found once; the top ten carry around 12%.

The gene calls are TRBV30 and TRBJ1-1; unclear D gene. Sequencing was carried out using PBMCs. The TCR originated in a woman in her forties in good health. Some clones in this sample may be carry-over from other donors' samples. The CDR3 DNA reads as TGTGCCTGGAGTGCGACACTTGAAGCTTTCTTT. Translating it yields CAWSATLEAFF.